These T cell receptor beta chains were read from a single sample in a study of cytotoxic CD8 clonotypes in ibrutinib-treated CLL. Clones were sequenced by immunoSEQ multiplex PCR, and TCRdb holds only the in-frame ones, with some missing. There are some 130,000 clones in the sample; 70% to 90% occur only once, and roughly 2% lies in the top ten. The specimen was PBMCs, collected after 24 months of ibrutinib treatment. The receptor set was obtained from a human donor with chronic lymphocytic leukemia. The CDR3 runs from the conserved cysteine through the conserved F or W. Fields, in order: J gene, clone size, D gene, V gene, CDR3 protein, CDR3 DNA. A D gene is named only where the DNA matches it firmly. The size entry is marked missing in some rows and otherwise reads once, few, many or a size class.

j_call: TRBJ1-2
clone_size: few
d_call: -
v_call: TRBV28
cdr3_aa: CASSFRAGYGYTF
cdr3_nt: TGTGCCAGCAGTTTTAGGGCGGGCTATGGCTACACCTTC

j_call: TRBJ2-7
clone_size: -
d_call: -
v_call: TRBV7-6
cdr3_aa: CASSSAAGQTYEQYF
cdr3_nt: TGTGCCAGCAGCTCGGCCGCGGGACAGACCTACGAGCAGTACTTC

j_call: TRBJ2-7
clone_size: -
d_call: -
v_call: TRBV7-9
cdr3_aa: CAGGRAGGEQYF
cdr3_nt: TGTGCCGGCGGTAGGGCCGGAGGAGAGCAGTACTTC

j_call: TRBJ1-5
clone_size: -
d_call: -
v_call: TRBV6-6
cdr3_aa: CASDGGIYNQPQHF
cdr3_nt: TGTGCCAGCGACGGGGGGATCTACAATCAGCCCCAGCATTTT

j_call: TRBJ2-5
clone_size: many
d_call: TRBD2
v_call: TRBV5-1
cdr3_aa: CASTRQGAGGETQYF
cdr3_nt: TGCGCCAGCACGAGACAGGGCGCGGGAGGGGAGACCCAGTACTTC

j_call: TRBJ2-3
clone_size: -
d_call: TRBD1
v_call: TRBV18
cdr3_aa: CASSPTGYTDTQYF
cdr3_nt: TGTGCCAGCTCACCGACAGGGTACACAGATACGCAGTATTTT

j_call: TRBJ1-2
clone_size: once
d_call: -
v_call: TRBV6-6
cdr3_aa: CASSVGAGYGYTF
cdr3_nt: TGTGCCAGCAGTGTGGGGGCGGGCTATGGCTACACCTTC

j_call: TRBJ2-3
clone_size: once
d_call: -
v_call: TRBV29-1
cdr3_aa: CSSDGGGRGDTQYF
cdr3_nt: TGCAGCTCCGATGGGGGCGGGAGAGGAGATACGCAGTATTTT

j_call: TRBJ2-1
clone_size: -
d_call: TRBD2
v_call: TRBV5-1
cdr3_aa: CASSLDLAGVNEQFF
cdr3_nt: TGCGCCAGCAGCTTGGATTTAGCGGGAGTCAATGAGCAGTTCTTC

j_call: TRBJ2-1
clone_size: -
d_call: TRBD2
v_call: TRBV7-2
cdr3_aa: CASSTGGTSGGNEQFF
cdr3_nt: TGTGCCAGCAGCACAGGTGGGACTAGCGGGGGAAATGAGCAGTTCTTC

j_call: TRBJ2-5
clone_size: -
d_call: -
v_call: TRBV18
cdr3_aa: CASSVRGAQEETQYF
cdr3_nt: TGTGCCAGCTCGGTTCGAGGGGCGCAAGAAGAGACCCAGTACTTC

j_call: TRBJ1-2
clone_size: -
d_call: -
v_call: TRBV28
cdr3_aa: CASRATDRRGGYTF
cdr3_nt: TGTGCCAGCAGAGCTACCGACAGGCGGGGTGGCTACACCTTC

j_call: TRBJ1-2
clone_size: once
d_call: -
v_call: TRBV29-1
cdr3_aa: CSVVNEGSYF
cdr3_nt: TGCAGCGTCGTAAACGAGGGGTCCTACTTC

j_call: TRBJ2-1
clone_size: -
d_call: TRBD2
v_call: TRBV5-6
cdr3_aa: CASSLVYFPGLASNEQFF
cdr3_nt: TGTGCCAGCAGCTTGGTTTACTTCCCGGGACTAGCTTCCAATGAGCAGTTCTTC

j_call: TRBJ2-1
clone_size: -
d_call: -
v_call: TRBV6-1
cdr3_aa: CASSWTTRGNREQFF
cdr3_nt: TGTGCCAGCAGCTGGACTACCCGGGGGAATAGGGAGCAGTTCTTC

j_call: TRBJ1-2
clone_size: -
d_call: -
v_call: TRBV21-1
cdr3_aa: CASVTGGDGYTF
cdr3_nt: TGTGCCAGCGTTACAGGGGGGGATGGCTACACCTTC